Shown below are 25 T cell receptor beta chains from a single sample sequenced in a study of T cell repertoires in cytomegalovirus infection. One entry per CDR3 protein, called by TCRdb with MiXCR from the reads. The data show 700,000 to 950,000 distinct CDR3 sequences, 30% to 35% seen once. Their antigen targets remain unknown. Sequenced here: cultured CD8+ T cells from PBMCs, sampled from culture after CMV antigen stimulation. These receptors were obtained from a human donor in good health (CMV status not recorded). Some clones in this sample may be carry-over from other donors' samples.

This clonotype was detected many times. V is TRBV7-2 and J is TRBJ2-7, with D possibly TRBD1 on 6 matching bases. Per the germline V gene, CDR1 is SGHTA and CDR2 is FQGNSA. The CDR3 is 14 residues long. Trimming removed 1 base at V and 3 bases at J, with 10 bases between. The CDR3 loop is CASSLGEGGYEQYV. DNA of the CDR3: TGTGCCAGCAGCTTAGGTGAAGGGGGCTACGAGCAGTACGTC.

This clonotype occurred a few times. The chain has TRBV12-3 or TRBV12-4 and TRBJ2-1, with D perhaps matching TRBD1 or TRBD2 (5 bases each). Between the trimmed V and J ends, which lost 6 bases and 0 bases, there was a span of 12 bases. The CDR3 is 15 amino acids. The CDR3 loop reads CASRNQGASYNEQFF. CDR3 nucleotide sequence: TGTGCCAGCAGAAATCAGGGAGCCTCCTACAATGAGCAGTTCTTC.

The chain combines TRBV7-8 with TRBJ2-5, with TRBD2 identical over 11 bases. Trimming took 8 bases from V and 5 from J; bases not matched to a gene: 16. Germline CDR1 reads SGHVS; CDR2 reads FQNEAQ. There are 17 residues in the CDR3. The CDR3 sequence is CASFRGVAGGPEETQYF. The CDR3 DNA reads TGTGCCAGCTTTAGGGGGGTAGCGGGGGGGCCGGAGGAGACCCAGTACTTC.

This chain uses TRBV27 with TRBJ2-1; 8 nucleotides agree with TRBD1. This CDR3 contains 15 residues. The germline gives CDR1 MNHEY, CDR2 SMNVEV (reference sequence). The V segment lost 5 bases and the J segment 7 bases; nucleotides outside the gene matches: 10. CDR3 residues: CASSPRQGRMNEQFF. The CDR3 region has the DNA TGTGCCAGCAGTCCCCGACAGGGGCGCATGAATGAGCAGTTCTTC.

This rearrangement joins TRBV6-5 to TRBJ2-5, with 13 bases identical to TRBD2. Germline V gene lookup returns CDR1 MNHEY and CDR2 SVGAGI. CDR3 length equals 19 residues. After removal of 0 bases from V and 0 bases from J, the junction contained 7 bases not matched to a gene. Here the CDR3 reads CASSYSGLAGKLYQETQYF. The CDR3 DNA reads as TGTGCCAGCAGTTACTCGGGACTAGCGGGGAAATTGTACCAAGAGACCCAGTACTTC.

The chain links TRBV9 to TRBJ1-2; no clear D. The CDR3 consists of 15 residues. CDR1 and CDR2 (germline): SGDLS, YYNGEE. Trimming cost V 0 bases and J 1 base, with 10 bases left between them. The CDR3 reads CASSVEQTINYGYTF. CDR3 DNA: TGTGCCAGCAGCGTAGAGCAGACGATTAACTATGGCTACACCTTC. The full variable domain, rest sourced from reference TRBV9 and TRBJ1-2, is DSGVTQTPKHLITATGQRVTLRCSPRSGDLSVYWYQQSLDQGLQFLIQYYNGEERAKGNILERFSAQQFPDLHSELNLSSLELGDSALYFCASSVEQTINYGYTFGSGTRLTVV.

The table lists this clonotype with many counts. The chain combines TRBV7-2 with TRBJ2-1, with TRBD2 matching 9 bases. The CDR3 spans 16 residues. Germline values: CDR1 SGHTA, CDR2 FQGNSA. V lost 5 bases and J lost 9; bases outside the gene matches: 14. The CDR3 protein is CASSVNPGLALGEQFF. For the CDR3, the DNA is TGTGCCAGCAGCGTTAATCCGGGACTAGCTTTGGGTGAGCAGTTCTTC.

J is TRBJ1-1 and V is TRBV4-3; D gene unclear. Germline-derived CDR1 and CDR2 are LGHNA and YSLEER. There are 14 residues in the CDR3. With 1 base removed from V and 8 bases from J, the gap between germline ends came to 14 bases. The CDR3 protein is CASSQAGPPLEAFF. The CDR3 DNA sequence: TGCGCCAGCAGCCAAGCCGGGCCACCGCTGGAAGCTTTCTTT.

A few counts support this clonotype. The rearrangement joins TRBV6-6 to TRBJ1-1; unclear D gene. CDR3 length: 16 residues. Trimming stripped 11 bases from V and 1 base from J, with 23 bases between. Germline values: CDR1 MNHNY, CDR2 SVGAGI (reference sequence). The CDR3 loop is CAAKLEYRTRNTEAFF. The CDR3 DNA sequence: TGTGCCGCAAAATTGGAATACCGGACCAGGAACACTGAAGCTTTCTTT.

This clonotype was detected many times. This sequence joins TRBV18 and TRBJ1-5; the D is unclear. The CDR3 is made up of 12 amino acids. The germline gives CDR1 KGHSH, CDR2 LQKENI. V gave up 4 bases and J gave up 3 bases, with 4 bases separating them. This chain's CDR3 is CASSLTNQPQHF. CDR3 nucleotide sequence: TGTGCCAGCTCACTAACCAATCAGCCCCAGCATTTT. The full variable domain, in which reference TRBV18 and TRBJ1-5 provide the parts outside the CDR3, is NAGVMQNPRHLVRRRGQEARLRCSPMKGHSHVYWYRQLPEEGLKFMVYLQKENIIDESGMPKERFSAEFPKEGPSILRIQQVVRGDSAAYFCASSLTNQPQHFGDGTRLSIL.

The CDR3 bases are TGTGCCAGCAGCTTGGCACACCCGAGCTCCTATAATTCACCCCTCCACTTT. Its translation is CASSLAHPSSYNSPLHF. V gene TRBV7-9 combines with J gene TRBJ1-6; no firm D call. Trimming pared 3 bases from V and 0 bases from J, leaving 12 bases between. CDR3 length equals 17 residues. Per the germline V gene, CDR1 is SEHNR and CDR2 is FQNEAQ (reference sequence).

This clonotype showed up many times. The chain recombines TRBV7-8 with TRBJ1-5; D is undetermined. V dropped 5 bases and J dropped 2 bases, with 13 bases sitting between them. CDR1 is SGHVS, CDR2 FQNEAQ, per germline. CDR3 size: 15 residues. CDR3 nucleotide sequence: TGTGCCAGCAGCCCCTATGATCGGGGCAATCAGCCCCAGCATTTT. Translated: CASSPYDRGNQPQHF.

This chain uses TRBV14 with TRBJ2-1; D is possibly TRBD1 or TRBD2 (5 bases each). CDR1 is SGHDN, CDR2 FVKESK, per germline. V shed 3 bases and J shed 3 bases, with 9 bases lying between them. The CDR3 consists of 14 residues. The CDR3 coding sequence is TGTGCCAGCAGCCAGGGACGGAACTACAATGAGCAGTTCTTC. Residues: CASSQGRNYNEQFF.

This clonotype occurred a few times. The rearrangement joins TRBV7-9 to TRBJ2-7; 8 bases are a match to TRBD1. CDR3 size: 16 residues. In germline, CDR1 is SEHNR, CDR2 FQNEAQ (reference sequence). The J segment lost 2 bases and the V segment lost 4 bases, leaving 10 bases of the junction unmatched. Here the CDR3 reads CASSSPMGQVPYEQYF. The DNA for the CDR3 is TGTGCCAGCAGCTCCCCCATGGGACAGGTACCCTACGAGCAGTACTTC.

This clonotype was detected a few times. One junction end disagrees with the germline gene, perhaps due to a read error. The V and J genes are TRBV12-3 or TRBV12-4 and TRBJ2-5; TRBD2 agrees at 7 bases. CDR3 length: 11 amino acids. This chain's CDR3 is CASTLEGTMNF. The DNA of the CDR3 is TGTGCCAGCACCTTGGAGGGGACTATGAACTTC.

The chain is built from TRBV14 and TRBJ1-4; perhaps TRBD1 as D (5 bases). Germline V gene sequence: CDR1 SGHDN, CDR2 FVKESK. V dropped 6 bases and J dropped 7 bases, with 15 bases sitting between them. There are 14 residues in the CDR3. Here the CDR3 reads CASSPRQPGEKLFF. In DNA form, the CDR3 reads TGTGCCAGCAGTCCTCGACAGCCGGGTGAAAAACTGTTTTTT.

V usage is TRBV6-5 and J usage is TRBJ1-2, with TRBD1 as a possible D gene (5 bases). The CDR3 runs to 13 residues. Germline V gene sequence: CDR1 MNHEY, CDR2 SVGAGI. Trimming removed 2 bases at V and 3 bases at J, with 7 bases between. DNA for the CDR3: TGTGCCAGCAGTTACCAGGGAGACTATGGCTACACCTTC. Amino acids: CASSYQGDYGYTF.

The V and J genes are TRBV18 and TRBJ1-5; 7 positions agree with TRBD1. Per germline, CDR1 KGHSH and CDR2 LQKENI. Trimming at V came to 4 bases and at J to 0 bases, leaving 9 bases not matched to a gene. The CDR3 spans 17 residues. The CDR3 nucleotides read TGTGCCAGCTCACTTAGGTACCGGGACAGTAGCAATCAGCCCCAGCATTTT. Residues: CASSLRYRDSSNQPQHF.

The chain joins TRBV7-6 to TRBJ2-7; 8 bases map to TRBD1. The CDR3 totals 15 residues. Germline CDR1 reads SGHVS; CDR2 reads FNYEAQ. With V trimmed by 2 bases and J by 2 bases, 5 bases remained unmatched. CDR3 amino acids: CASSLSQGATYEQYF. CDR3 bases: TGTGCCAGCAGCTTAAGTCAGGGGGCTACCTACGAGCAGTACTTC.

This chain connects TRBV2 to TRBJ2-1, with D tentatively TRBD1 (6 bases). Per the germline V gene, CDR1 is SNHLY and CDR2 is FYNNEI. With 2 bases removed from V and 5 bases from J, the gap between germline ends came to 16 bases. The CDR3 covers 16 residues. CDR3 DNA sequence: TGTGCCAGCAGTGAACAGGGGCCCAGGGCGAACAATGAGCAGTTCTTC. Its protein is CASSEQGPRANNEQFF.

This clonotype was counted between two and nine times. The CDR3 DNA follows: TGTGCCAGCAGTTTCCCCGGACTAGCGGGGCCCTACAATGAGCAGTTCTTC. This encodes CASSFPGLAGPYNEQFF. The chain is built from TRBV28 and TRBJ2-1, with 12 bases fitting TRBD2. The length of the CDR3 is 17 residues. With V trimmed by 3 bases and J by 2 bases, 5 bases remained unmatched. Germline CDR1 reads MDHEN; CDR2 reads SYDVKM. Using reference TRBV28 and TRBJ2-1 for the parts outside the CDR3, the full variable domain is DVKVTQSSRYLVKRTGEKVFLECVQDMDHENMFWYRQDPGLGLRLIYFSYDVKMKEKGDIPEGYSVSREKKERFSLILESASTNQTSMYLCASSFPGLAGPYNEQFFGPGTRLTVL.

This clonotype has more than one count but fewer than ten. The CDR3 reads CATRTGLETQYF. CDR3 DNA sequence: TGTGCCACCCGGACAGGGCTAGAGACCCAGTACTTC. The chain links TRBV27 to TRBJ2-5, with 8 bases matching TRBD1. The CDR3 extends over 12 amino acids. V was pared by 10 bases and J by 4 bases, with 5 bases of the junction left unmatched. Germline V gene data show CDR1 as MNHEY and CDR2 as SMNVEV (reference sequence).

In its sample, this clonotype was seen a few times. The gene calls are TRBV6-1 and TRBJ1-1, with TRBD1 matching over 9 bases. J gave up 0 bases and V 6 bases, and 8 bases lay outside the gene matches. CDR3 length: 16 residues. Germline CDR1 MNHNS, CDR2 SASEGT. The CDR3 region is CASRWGQGGMNTEAFF. The CDR3 region has the DNA TGTGCCAGCAGATGGGGACAGGGTGGGATGAACACTGAAGCTTTCTTT.

This clonotype came up many times. The chain uses TRBV5-5 and TRBJ1-1, with D hard to call. Germline V gene sequence: CDR1 SGHKS, CDR2 YYEKEE (reference sequence). V lost 4 bases, J lost 1 base, and 11 bases lay in between. This CDR3 has 14 residues. The CDR3 DNA is TGTGCCAGCAGCCCTTATGCTCAGAACACTGAAGCTTTCTTT. The encoded protein is CASSPYAQNTEAFF.

The V and J genes are TRBV7-9 and TRBJ1-1, with D unresolved. The V end was cut by 10 bases, the J end by 5 bases, with 11 bases between. This CDR3 has 11 amino acids. Germline assignment: CDR1 SEHNR and CDR2 FQNEAQ (reference sequence). This CDR3 is CATTSGTEAFF. The CDR3 nucleotides read TGTGCCACCACGTCGGGTACTGAAGCTTTCTTT.